A selection of T cell receptor beta chains follows, all from one sample in a study of sequential checkpoint blockade in melanoma. Clones were read by immunoSEQ multiplex PCR, and TCRdb kept only the in-frame ones, dropping some. The data show approximately 10,000 clones, under 85% seen once. The specimen comprised CD8+ T cells sorted from blood (inferred from file names), sampled from a patient given nivolumab and ipilimumab in sequence. These receptors were taken from a human donor with melanoma. The CDR3 runs from the conserved cysteine through the conserved F or W. A D gene is named only where the DNA matches it firmly. The size of a clone is reported for some rows only, either as once, few or many, or as a class for expanded clones.

clone_size: NA; v_call: TRBV9; cdr3_length: 16; d_call: NA; j_call: TRBJ2-2; cdr3_aa: CASSVATKIRAEELFF; cdr3_nt: TGTGCCAGCAGCGTAGCTACGAAGATCAGGGCTGAGGAGCTGTTTTTT
clone_size: NA; v_call: TRBV18; cdr3_length: 16; d_call: TRBD1; j_call: TRBJ2-5; cdr3_aa: CASSPLTGVPLETQYF; cdr3_nt: TGTGCCAGCTCTCCACTGACAGGGGTCCCCCTAGAGACCCAGTACTTC
clone_size: NA; v_call: TRBV29-1; cdr3_length: 15; d_call: NA; j_call: TRBJ1-1; cdr3_aa: CSASSSQGLNTEAFF; cdr3_nt: TGCAGCGCCTCATCCTCACAGGGTTTGAACACTGAAGCTTTCTTT
clone_size: NA; v_call: TRBV7-9; cdr3_length: 14; d_call: NA; j_call: TRBJ2-7; cdr3_aa: CASSLAPAVYEQYF; cdr3_nt: TGTGCCAGCAGCTTAGCCCCGGCGGTCTACGAGCAGTACTTC
clone_size: NA; v_call: TRBV19; cdr3_length: 14; d_call: NA; j_call: TRBJ1-5; cdr3_aa: CASSVPYSNQPQHF; cdr3_nt: TGTGCCAGTAGCGTTCCCTATAGCAATCAGCCCCAGCATTTT
clone_size: NA; v_call: TRBV7-9; cdr3_length: 11; d_call: NA; j_call: TRBJ2-7; cdr3_aa: CASSATYEQYF; cdr3_nt: TGTGCCAGCAGCGCGACCTACGAGCAGTACTTC
clone_size: NA; v_call: TRBV7-9; cdr3_length: 15; d_call: TRBD1; j_call: TRBJ1-2; cdr3_aa: CASSLAVTGGDGYTF; cdr3_nt: TGTGCCAGCAGCTTAGCTGTGACAGGGGGCGATGGCTACACCTTC
clone_size: large; v_call: TRBV18; cdr3_length: 14; d_call: TRBD1; j_call: TRBJ2-1; cdr3_aa: CASSMTGYYNEQFF; cdr3_nt: TGTGCCAGCTCAATGACAGGGTATTACAATGAGCAGTTCTTC
clone_size: NA; v_call: TRBV29-1; cdr3_length: 14; d_call: TRBD2; j_call: TRBJ2-7; cdr3_aa: CSVLLSGRAGEQYF; cdr3_nt: TGCAGCGTTCTTCTTAGCGGGAGGGCGGGCGAGCAGTACTTC
clone_size: NA; v_call: TRBV7-9; cdr3_length: 16; d_call: TRBD1; j_call: TRBJ1-1; cdr3_aa: CASSSISGTGLAEAFF; cdr3_nt: TGTGCCAGCAGCTCGATTTCCGGGACAGGGCTAGCTGAAGCTTTCTTT
clone_size: NA; v_call: TRBV19; cdr3_length: 12; d_call: TRBD1; j_call: TRBJ1-1; cdr3_aa: CATRDRYTEAFF; cdr3_nt: TGTGCCACTCGGGACAGATACACTGAAGCTTTCTTT
clone_size: NA; v_call: TRBV5-1; cdr3_length: 17; d_call: TRBD1; j_call: TRBJ2-5; cdr3_aa: CASSLGVLTGGEETQYF; cdr3_nt: TGCGCCAGCAGCTTGGGGGTTCTGACAGGGGGCGAAGAGACCCAGTACTTC
clone_size: NA; v_call: TRBV5-6; cdr3_length: 16; d_call: NA; j_call: TRBJ1-1; cdr3_aa: CASSLAQLTFNTEAFF; cdr3_nt: TGTGCCAGCAGCTTGGCGCAACTAACCTTTAACACTGAAGCTTTCTTT
clone_size: NA; v_call: TRBV5-1; cdr3_length: 16; d_call: NA; j_call: TRBJ1-2; cdr3_aa: CASSFSLRRGGYGYTF; cdr3_nt: TGCGCCAGCAGCTTCAGTCTACGGCGGGGTGGCTATGGCTACACCTTC
clone_size: NA; v_call: TRBV28; cdr3_length: 11; d_call: NA; j_call: TRBJ2-1; cdr3_aa: CASSYGTEQFF; cdr3_nt: TGTGCCAGCAGTTACGGGACAGAGCAGTTCTTC
clone_size: NA; v_call: TRBV9; cdr3_length: 14; d_call: NA; j_call: TRBJ1-1; cdr3_aa: CASSVGSGNTEAFF; cdr3_nt: TGTGCCAGCAGCGTAGGGTCGGGGAACACTGAAGCTTTCTTT
clone_size: NA; v_call: TRBV5-8; cdr3_length: 16; d_call: TRBD1; j_call: TRBJ2-3; cdr3_aa: CASSLANTGGKDTQYF; cdr3_nt: TGTGCCAGCAGCTTGGCCAATACAGGGGGGAAAGATACGCAGTATTTT
clone_size: NA; v_call: TRBV6-5; cdr3_length: 15; d_call: TRBD1; j_call: TRBJ2-2; cdr3_aa: CASRRQGRTTGELFF; cdr3_nt: TGTGCCAGCAGGAGACAGGGGCGTACCACCGGGGAGCTGTTTTTT
clone_size: once; v_call: TRBV4-1; cdr3_length: 15; d_call: TRBD1; j_call: TRBJ2-7; cdr3_aa: CASSQERDRPYEQYF; cdr3_nt: TGCGCCAGCAGCCAAGAAAGGGACAGGCCCTACGAGCAGTACTTC
clone_size: few; v_call: TRBV15; cdr3_length: 15; d_call: NA; j_call: TRBJ2-7; cdr3_aa: CATSRDDSATYEQYF; cdr3_nt: TGTGCCACCAGCAGAGATGACTCAGCGACCTACGAGCAGTACTTC
clone_size: NA; v_call: TRBV2; cdr3_length: 15; d_call: NA; j_call: TRBJ1-2; cdr3_aa: CASRQPLSLQDGYTF; cdr3_nt: TGTGCCAGCAGACAACCCCTTAGCCTACAGGATGGCTACACCTTC
clone_size: few; v_call: TRBV19; cdr3_length: 13; d_call: TRBD1; j_call: TRBJ1-2; cdr3_aa: CASSMGDSYGYTF; cdr3_nt: TGTGCCAGTAGTATGGGGGACAGCTATGGCTACACCTTC
clone_size: once; v_call: TRBV7-3; cdr3_length: 14; d_call: TRBD2; j_call: TRBJ2-1; cdr3_aa: CASSFGGAYNEQFF; cdr3_nt: TGTGCCAGCAGCTTCGGGGGGGCCTACAATGAGCAGTTCTTC
clone_size: few; v_call: TRBV6-1; cdr3_length: 15; d_call: NA; j_call: TRBJ2-1; cdr3_aa: CASSEGAGSYNEQFF; cdr3_nt: TGTGCCAGCAGTGAAGGGGCAGGTTCCTACAATGAGCAGTTCTTC